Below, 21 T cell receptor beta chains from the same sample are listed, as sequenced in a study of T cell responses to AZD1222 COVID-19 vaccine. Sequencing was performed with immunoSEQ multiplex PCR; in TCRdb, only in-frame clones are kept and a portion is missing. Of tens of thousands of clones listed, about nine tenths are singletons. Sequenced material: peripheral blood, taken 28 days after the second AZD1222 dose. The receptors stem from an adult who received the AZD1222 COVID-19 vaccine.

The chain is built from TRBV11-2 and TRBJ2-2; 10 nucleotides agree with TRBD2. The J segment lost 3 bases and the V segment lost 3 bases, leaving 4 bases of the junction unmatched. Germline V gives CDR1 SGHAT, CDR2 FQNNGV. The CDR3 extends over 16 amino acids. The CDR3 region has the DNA TGTGCCAGCAGCTTTATAGCGGGGGGAGACACCGGGGAGCTGTTTTTT. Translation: CASSFIAGGDTGELFF.

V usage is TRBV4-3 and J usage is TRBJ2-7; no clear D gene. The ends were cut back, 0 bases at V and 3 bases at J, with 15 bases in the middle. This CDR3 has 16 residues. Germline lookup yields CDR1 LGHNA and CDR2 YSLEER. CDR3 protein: CASSQDRTHSSYEQYF. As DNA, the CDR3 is TGCGCCAGCAGCCAAGATAGGACCCACTCCAGCTACGAGCAGTACTTC.

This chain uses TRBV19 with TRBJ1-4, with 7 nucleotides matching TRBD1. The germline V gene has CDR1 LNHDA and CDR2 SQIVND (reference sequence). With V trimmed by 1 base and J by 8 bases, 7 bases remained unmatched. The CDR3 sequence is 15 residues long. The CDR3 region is CASSIGGQLKEKLFF. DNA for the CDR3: TGTGCCAGTAGTATAGGGGGACAGTTGAAGGAAAAACTGTTTTTT.

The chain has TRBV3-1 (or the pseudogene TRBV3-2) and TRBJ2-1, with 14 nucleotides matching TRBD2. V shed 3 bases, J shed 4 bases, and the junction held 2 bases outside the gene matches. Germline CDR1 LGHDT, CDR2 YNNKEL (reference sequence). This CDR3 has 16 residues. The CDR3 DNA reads TGTGCCAGCAGCCAGGGACTAGCGGGGGTATACAATGAGCAGTTCTTC. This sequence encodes CASSQGLAGVYNEQFF.

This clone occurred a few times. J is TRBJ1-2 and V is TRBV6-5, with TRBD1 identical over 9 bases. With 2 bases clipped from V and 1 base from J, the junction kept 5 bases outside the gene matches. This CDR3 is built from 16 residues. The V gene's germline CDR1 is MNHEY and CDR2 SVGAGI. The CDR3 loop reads CASSYPTGGLNYGYTF. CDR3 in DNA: TGTGCCAGCAGTTACCCGACAGGGGGGCTTAACTATGGCTACACCTTC.

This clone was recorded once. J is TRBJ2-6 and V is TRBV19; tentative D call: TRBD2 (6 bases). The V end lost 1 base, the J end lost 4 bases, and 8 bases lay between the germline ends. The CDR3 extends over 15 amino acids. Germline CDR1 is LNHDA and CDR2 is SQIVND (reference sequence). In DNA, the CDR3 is TGTGCCAGTAGTATAGGGGGGGTAGGGGCCAACGTCCTGACTTTC. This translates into CASSIGGVGANVLTF.

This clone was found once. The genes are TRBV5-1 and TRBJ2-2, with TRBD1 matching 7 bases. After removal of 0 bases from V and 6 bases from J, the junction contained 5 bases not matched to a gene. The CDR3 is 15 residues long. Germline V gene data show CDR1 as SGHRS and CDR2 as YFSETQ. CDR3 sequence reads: CASSLGARGSGELFF. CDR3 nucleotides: TGCGCCAGCAGCTTGGGGGCCAGGGGGTCCGGGGAGCTGTTTTTT.

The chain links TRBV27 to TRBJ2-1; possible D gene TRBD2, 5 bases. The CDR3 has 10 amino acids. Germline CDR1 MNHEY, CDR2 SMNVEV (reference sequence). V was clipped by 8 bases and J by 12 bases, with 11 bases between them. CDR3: CASGFRGQFF. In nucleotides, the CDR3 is TGTGCCAGCGGCTTCCGGGGGCAGTTCTTC.

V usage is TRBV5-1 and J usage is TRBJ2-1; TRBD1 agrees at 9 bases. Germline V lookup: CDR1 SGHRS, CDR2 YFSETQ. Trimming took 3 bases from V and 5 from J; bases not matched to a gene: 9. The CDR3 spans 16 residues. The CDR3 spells CASSSEGGTGNNEQFF. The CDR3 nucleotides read TGCGCCAGCAGCTCCGAAGGGGGGACAGGGAACAATGAGCAGTTCTTC.

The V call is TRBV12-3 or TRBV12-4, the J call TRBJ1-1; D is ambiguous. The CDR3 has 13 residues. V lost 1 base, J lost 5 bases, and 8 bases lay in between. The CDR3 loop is CASSLGERTEAFF. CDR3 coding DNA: TGTGCCAGCAGTTTAGGGGAGAGGACTGAAGCTTTCTTT.

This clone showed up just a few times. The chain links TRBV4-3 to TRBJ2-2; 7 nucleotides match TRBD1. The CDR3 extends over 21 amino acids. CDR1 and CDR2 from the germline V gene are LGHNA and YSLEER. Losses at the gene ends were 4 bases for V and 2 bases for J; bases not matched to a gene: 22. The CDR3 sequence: CASSRLPPGQSRSFNTGELFF. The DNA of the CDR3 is TGCGCCAGCAGCCGACTACCTCCGGGACAGTCAAGATCTTTTAACACCGGGGAGCTGTTTTTT.

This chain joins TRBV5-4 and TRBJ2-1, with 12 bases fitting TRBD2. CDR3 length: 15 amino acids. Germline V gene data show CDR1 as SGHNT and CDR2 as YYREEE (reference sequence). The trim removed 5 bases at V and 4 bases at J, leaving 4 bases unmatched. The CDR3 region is CASSSTSGGYNEQFF. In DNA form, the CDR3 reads TGTGCCAGCAGTTCGACTAGCGGGGGTTACAATGAGCAGTTCTTC.

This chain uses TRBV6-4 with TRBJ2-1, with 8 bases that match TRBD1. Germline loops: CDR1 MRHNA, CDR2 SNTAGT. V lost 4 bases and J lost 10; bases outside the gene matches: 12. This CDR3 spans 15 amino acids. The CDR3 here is CASSATGTGFGEQFF. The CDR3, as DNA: TGTGCCAGCAGTGCCACCGGGACAGGATTCGGGGAGCAGTTCTTC.

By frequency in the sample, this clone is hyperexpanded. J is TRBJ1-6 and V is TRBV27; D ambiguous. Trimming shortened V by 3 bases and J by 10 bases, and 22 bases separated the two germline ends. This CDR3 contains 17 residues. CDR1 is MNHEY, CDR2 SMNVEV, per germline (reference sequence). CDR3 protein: CASSLGAAGPGGSPLHF. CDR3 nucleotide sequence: TGTGCCAGCAGTTTGGGAGCCGCCGGGCCGGGAGGATCACCCCTCCACTTT.

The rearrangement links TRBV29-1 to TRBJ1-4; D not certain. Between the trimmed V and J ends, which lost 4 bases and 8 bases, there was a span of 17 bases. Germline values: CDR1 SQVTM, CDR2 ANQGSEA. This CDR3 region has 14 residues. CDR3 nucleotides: TGCAGCGTTGCTTCATCGGGCCAGGCCGAAAAACTGTTTTTT. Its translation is CSVASSGQAEKLFF.

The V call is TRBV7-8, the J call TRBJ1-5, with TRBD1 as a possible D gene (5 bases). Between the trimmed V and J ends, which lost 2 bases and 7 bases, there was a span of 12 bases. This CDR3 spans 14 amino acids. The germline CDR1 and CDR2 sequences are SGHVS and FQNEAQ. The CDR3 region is CASSLLQGRQPQHF. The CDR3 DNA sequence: TGTGCCAGCAGCTTATTGCAGGGACGGCAGCCCCAGCATTTT.

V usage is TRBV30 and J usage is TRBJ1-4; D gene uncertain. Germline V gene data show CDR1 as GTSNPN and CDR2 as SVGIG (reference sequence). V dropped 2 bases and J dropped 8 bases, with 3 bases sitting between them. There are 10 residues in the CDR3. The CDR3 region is CAWSLEKLFF. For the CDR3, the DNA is TGTGCCTGGAGTTTGGAAAAACTGTTTTTT.

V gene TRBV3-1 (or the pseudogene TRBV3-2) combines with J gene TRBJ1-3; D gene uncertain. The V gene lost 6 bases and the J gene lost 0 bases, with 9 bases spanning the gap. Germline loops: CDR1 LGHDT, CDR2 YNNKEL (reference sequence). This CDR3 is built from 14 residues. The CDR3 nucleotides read TGTGCCAGCAGTACGAGGGCCTCTGGAAACACCATATATTTT. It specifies CASSTRASGNTIYF.

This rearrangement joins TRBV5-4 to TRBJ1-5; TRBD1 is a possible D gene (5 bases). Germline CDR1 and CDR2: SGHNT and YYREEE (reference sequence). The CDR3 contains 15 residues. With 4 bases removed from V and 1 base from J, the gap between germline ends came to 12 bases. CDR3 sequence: CASSLWGSSNQPQHF. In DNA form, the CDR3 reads TGTGCCAGCAGCCTTTGGGGGAGCAGCAATCAGCCCCAGCATTTT.

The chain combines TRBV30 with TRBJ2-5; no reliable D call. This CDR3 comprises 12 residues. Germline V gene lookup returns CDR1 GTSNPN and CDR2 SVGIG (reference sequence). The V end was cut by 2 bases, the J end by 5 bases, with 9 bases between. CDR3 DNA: TGTGCCTGGAGTCCCAATGGGGAGACCCAGTACTTC. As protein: CAWSPNGETQYF.

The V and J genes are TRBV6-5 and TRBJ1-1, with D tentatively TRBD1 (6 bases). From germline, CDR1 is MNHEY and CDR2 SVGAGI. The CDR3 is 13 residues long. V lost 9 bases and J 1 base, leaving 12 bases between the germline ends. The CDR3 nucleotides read TGTGCCAGTACCAGGGGATCGAACACTGAAGCTTTCTTT. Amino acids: CASTRGSNTEAFF.